This T cell receptor beta chain was profiled in a study of T cell changes during pregnancy in multiple sclerosis. This clone has a handful of counts. This CDR3 has 14 amino acids. From germline, CDR1 is SGDLS and CDR2 YYNGEE. The V and J ends lost 3 bases and 11 bases respectively, with 20 bases between them. Assay used: immunoSEQ multiplex PCR; TCRdb lists only in-frame clones, some missing. Of around 50,000 clones listed, around 89% were seen once; the top ten hold roughly 8.5%. This chain uses TRBV9 with TRBJ1-1; possible D gene TRBD1, 6 bases. The specimen comprised CD8+ T cells from peripheral blood mononuclear cells, sampled in the second trimester of pregnancy. This clonotype was sampled from a female donor with multiple sclerosis, enrolled in a pregnancy study. The chain's CDR3 is CASSGLGLGGAAFF. DNA for the CDR3: TGTGCCAGCAGCGGGTTAGGGTTAGGGGGAGCGGCTTTCTTT.